These T cell receptor beta chains were read from a single sample in a study of blood T cell repertoires in COVID-19. Data came from immunoSEQ multiplex PCR; TCRdb stores just in-frame clones and leaves some out. The profile covers some 230,000 clones, with roughly four fifths appearing a single time and 7% to 10% taken by the ten largest. Sequencing was carried out using peripheral blood. These receptors were collected from a woman aged 80 or older with COVID-19, enrolled during active disease. Both conserved end residues are part of each CDR3. The D gene is left open where the match is weak. Size is omitted from some rows. Given values are once, few, many or a class for expanded clones.

D gene: NA
clone size: NA
CDR3 length: 12
V gene: TRBV10-3
J gene: TRBJ1-1
CDR3 DNA: TGTGCCATCAGTGAAGGACAGTTTGAAGCTTTCTTT
CDR3 protein: CAISEGQFEAFF

D gene: TRBD2
clone size: NA
CDR3 length: 15
V gene: TRBV18
J gene: TRBJ2-3
CDR3 DNA: TGTGCCAGCTCACCAGGGGGTACGGGGGGTGCCACGCAGTATTTT
CDR3 protein: CASSPGGTGGATQYF

D gene: NA
clone size: NA
CDR3 length: 16
V gene: TRBV27
J gene: TRBJ1-6
CDR3 DNA: TGTGCCAGCAGTTTATCGTTCAGCTCCTATAATTCACCCCTCCACTTT
CDR3 protein: CASSLSFSSYNSPLHF

D gene: TRBD1
clone size: few
CDR3 length: 15
V gene: TRBV28
J gene: TRBJ1-5
CDR3 DNA: TGTGCCAGCAGACGCACGGACAGGGAACGTGAGCCCCAGCATTTT
CDR3 protein: CASRRTDREREPQHF

D gene: NA
clone size: once
CDR3 length: 14
V gene: TRBV7-2
J gene: TRBJ2-7
CDR3 DNA: TGTGCCAGCAGCTTTTGGGGCAAAAACTACGAGCAGTACTTC
CDR3 protein: CASSFWGKNYEQYF

D gene: NA
clone size: NA
CDR3 length: 17
V gene: TRBV30
J gene: TRBJ1-4
CDR3 DNA: TGTGCCTGGAGTGAAGGGCTGGGGAGTGCAACTAATGAAAAACTGTTTTTT
CDR3 protein: CAWSEGLGSATNEKLFF

D gene: NA
clone size: NA
CDR3 length: 14
V gene: TRBV7-9
J gene: TRBJ1-6
CDR3 DNA: TGTGCCAGCAGCGACAGAGCCCGGAATTCACCCCTCCACTTT
CDR3 protein: CASSDRARNSPLHF

D gene: NA
clone size: few
CDR3 length: 16
V gene: TRBV19
J gene: TRBJ1-1
CDR3 DNA: TGTGCCAGTAGTCCCAACTGGGAATCAGGGGAAACTGAAGCTTTCTTT
CDR3 protein: CASSPNWESGETEAFF

D gene: NA
clone size: NA
CDR3 length: 15
V gene: TRBV5-1
J gene: TRBJ2-7
CDR3 DNA: TGCGCCAGCCCCGATGACGGCCAGGGGAGCCACGAGCAGTACTTC
CDR3 protein: CASPDDGQGSHEQYF

D gene: NA
clone size: NA
CDR3 length: 13
V gene: TRBV6-5
J gene: TRBJ2-2
CDR3 DNA: TGTGCCAGCAGAAGCAGGGCCAGCGGGGAGCTGTTTTTT
CDR3 protein: CASRSRASGELFF

D gene: NA
clone size: NA
CDR3 length: 15
V gene: TRBV5-1
J gene: TRBJ2-2
CDR3 DNA: TGCGCCAGTCGATCGCTGCGGGGGAACACCGGGGAGCTGTTTTTT
CDR3 protein: CASRSLRGNTGELFF

D gene: TRBD1
clone size: NA
CDR3 length: 13
V gene: TRBV5-1
J gene: TRBJ2-1
CDR3 DNA: TGCGCCAGCAGCTTGGCCAGTGGGGACAGGGAGGTCTTC
CDR3 protein: CASSLASGDREVF

D gene: NA
clone size: NA
CDR3 length: 15
V gene: TRBV5-6
J gene: TRBJ1-2
CDR3 DNA: TGTGCCAGCAGCTTGGGAAGCAGGGGCACCTATGGCTACACCTTC
CDR3 protein: CASSLGSRGTYGYTF

D gene: NA
clone size: few
CDR3 length: 12
V gene: TRBV2
J gene: TRBJ2-5
CDR3 DNA: TGTGCCAGCAGGCGGACAGTCGAGACCCAGTACTTC
CDR3 protein: CASRRTVETQYF

D gene: NA
clone size: NA
CDR3 length: 16
V gene: TRBV27
J gene: TRBJ1-1
CDR3 DNA: TGTGCCAGCAGTAAACAGGGTTTCCCTCAAGGCGCTGAAGCTTTCTTT
CDR3 protein: CASSKQGFPQGAEAFF

D gene: TRBD1
clone size: NA
CDR3 length: 16
V gene: TRBV5-6
J gene: TRBJ2-3
CDR3 DNA: TGTGCCAGCAGCTTGGCCATCAGGGGGCCCACAGATACGCAGTATTTT
CDR3 protein: CASSLAIRGPTDTQYF

D gene: TRBD2
clone size: NA
CDR3 length: 16
V gene: TRBV19
J gene: TRBJ2-2
CDR3 DNA: TGTGCCAGTGCCCGAGAGCGGGGGAAAAACACCGGGGAGCTGTTTTTT
CDR3 protein: CASARERGKNTGELFF

D gene: NA
clone size: NA
CDR3 length: 15
V gene: TRBV5-4
J gene: TRBJ1-1
CDR3 DNA: TGTGCCAGCAGCTTGGAGCTCACCATGAACACTGAAGCTTTCTTT
CDR3 protein: CASSLELTMNTEAFF

D gene: NA
clone size: NA
CDR3 length: 14
V gene: TRBV19
J gene: TRBJ2-7
CDR3 DNA: TGTGCCAGTAGTACTGAAATTAGCTCCTACGAGCAGTACTTC
CDR3 protein: CASSTEISSYEQYF

D gene: TRBD2
clone size: few
CDR3 length: 11
V gene: TRBV30
J gene: TRBJ2-7
CDR3 DNA: TGTGCCTGGAGTCCCGGGACTAATCAGTACTTC
CDR3 protein: CAWSPGTNQYF

D gene: TRBD2
clone size: NA
CDR3 length: 15
V gene: TRBV6-5
J gene: TRBJ2-3
CDR3 DNA: TGTGCCAGCAGGGATCGGCGGGAGGGCGGCGGGTCGCAGTATTTT
CDR3 protein: CASRDRREGGGSQYF

D gene: NA
clone size: NA
CDR3 length: 16
V gene: TRBV12-5
J gene: TRBJ2-2
CDR3 DNA: TGTGCTAGTGGTTTTGGCTCGTTCAGGGGAGCCGGGGAGCTGTTTTTT
CDR3 protein: CASGFGSFRGAGELFF

D gene: NA
clone size: NA
CDR3 length: 12
V gene: TRBV29-1
J gene: TRBJ2-7
CDR3 DNA: TGCAGCGCGGGCCCAGCGACTGGCGAGCAGTACTTC
CDR3 protein: CSAGPATGEQYF

D gene: TRBD1
clone size: few
CDR3 length: 15
V gene: TRBV5-1
J gene: TRBJ1-2
CDR3 DNA: TGCGCCAGCGGGCCACAGGGGGCGCCTAGCTATGGCTACACCTTC
CDR3 protein: CASGPQGAPSYGYTF

D gene: NA
clone size: NA
CDR3 length: 14
V gene: TRBV2
J gene: TRBJ1-2
CDR3 DNA: TGTGCCAGCAGTAAAGATACAGGGATTTATGGCTACACCTTC
CDR3 protein: CASSKDTGIYGYTF

D gene: TRBD1
clone size: once
CDR3 length: 13
V gene: TRBV2
J gene: TRBJ2-7
CDR3 DNA: TGTGCCAGCATGGCACAGGGGTTTTACGAGCAGTACTTC
CDR3 protein: CASMAQGFYEQYF

D gene: TRBD1
clone size: few
CDR3 length: 19
V gene: TRBV5-1
J gene: TRBJ1-2
CDR3 DNA: TGCGCCAGCAGCTTGGCCCGGACAGGGGTAGAGTTATCTAACTATGGCTACACCTTC
CDR3 protein: CASSLARTGVELSNYGYTF

D gene: TRBD2
clone size: NA
CDR3 length: 15
V gene: TRBV6-5
J gene: TRBJ2-7
CDR3 DNA: TGTGCCAGCAGTTACTCGTTTCGGGGGGGCCACGAGCAGTACTTC
CDR3 protein: CASSYSFRGGHEQYF

D gene: TRBD2
clone size: NA
CDR3 length: 15
V gene: TRBV4-1
J gene: TRBJ2-7
CDR3 DNA: TGCGCCAGCAGCCAAGGTTACGGGGGGTCCTACGAGCAGTACTTC
CDR3 protein: CASSQGYGGSYEQYF

D gene: TRBD1
clone size: NA
CDR3 length: 14
V gene: TRBV5-6
J gene: TRBJ1-2
CDR3 DNA: TGTGCCAGCGGACGGACAGGGGCGGGGTATGGCTACACCTTC
CDR3 protein: CASGRTGAGYGYTF

D gene: NA
clone size: NA
CDR3 length: 13
V gene: TRBV18
J gene: TRBJ1-1
CDR3 DNA: TGTGCGTCCATGGGGGACTCGAACACTGAAGCTTTCTTT
CDR3 protein: CASMGDSNTEAFF

D gene: TRBD2
clone size: NA
CDR3 length: 15
V gene: TRBV28
J gene: TRBJ2-2
CDR3 DNA: TGTGCCAGCAGTTTAGCGGGAGTGGGCACCGGGGAGCTGTTTTTT
CDR3 protein: CASSLAGVGTGELFF

D gene: NA
clone size: NA
CDR3 length: 14
V gene: TRBV10-3
J gene: TRBJ2-1
CDR3 DNA: TGTGCCATCAGCGTAAATAAAAATGTCAATGAGCAGTTCTTC
CDR3 protein: CAISVNKNVNEQFF

D gene: NA
clone size: NA
CDR3 length: 14
V gene: TRBV6-5
J gene: TRBJ2-3
CDR3 DNA: TGTGCCAGCAGTCCGGGGGTTTCAACAGATACGCAGTATTTT
CDR3 protein: CASSPGVSTDTQYF

D gene: TRBD1
clone size: NA
CDR3 length: 16
V gene: TRBV13
J gene: TRBJ2-1
CDR3 DNA: TGTGCCAGCAGCTTCAGGACAGGGGTCTTCGACAATGAGCAGTTCTTC
CDR3 protein: CASSFRTGVFDNEQFF

D gene: NA
clone size: NA
CDR3 length: 21
V gene: TRBV28
J gene: TRBJ2-3
CDR3 DNA: TGTGCCAGCTCCACGCCGGCAGGGATGCCTATACGTGGAAGGCGCACAGATACGCAGTATTTT
CDR3 protein: CASSTPAGMPIRGRRTDTQYF

D gene: NA
clone size: NA
CDR3 length: 16
V gene: TRBV15
J gene: TRBJ2-3
CDR3 DNA: TGTGCCACCAGAGAGACAGGACAATTTAGCACAGATACGCAGTATTTT
CDR3 protein: CATRETGQFSTDTQYF

D gene: TRBD1
clone size: NA
CDR3 length: 18
V gene: TRBV4-1
J gene: TRBJ1-2
CDR3 DNA: TGCGCCAGCAGCCAATCCCACCTTTTGGGGACAGGGGGCGGAGGCTACACCTTC
CDR3 protein: CASSQSHLLGTGGGGYTF

D gene: NA
clone size: NA
CDR3 length: 11
V gene: TRBV7-2
J gene: TRBJ1-2
CDR3 DNA: TGTGCCAGCAGCTCCCTGGGCGACAGCACCTTC
CDR3 protein: CASSSLGDSTF

D gene: TRBD1
clone size: NA
CDR3 length: 16
V gene: TRBV5-1
J gene: TRBJ1-6
CDR3 DNA: TGCGCCAGCAGCTTGACAGGGGAGATAATTCAGACACCCCTCCACTTT
CDR3 protein: CASSLTGEIIQTPLHF

D gene: TRBD2
clone size: NA
CDR3 length: 15
V gene: TRBV7-2
J gene: TRBJ2-7
CDR3 DNA: TGTGCCAGCAGCATCGGACTAGCGGGAGTGGTCGAGCAGTACTTC
CDR3 protein: CASSIGLAGVVEQYF

D gene: NA
clone size: once
CDR3 length: 15
V gene: TRBV9
J gene: TRBJ2-1
CDR3 DNA: TGTGCCAGCAGCGTAGGAACGGGAGCACACAATGAGCAGTTCTTC
CDR3 protein: CASSVGTGAHNEQFF

D gene: NA
clone size: NA
CDR3 length: 15
V gene: TRBV19
J gene: TRBJ1-2
CDR3 DNA: TGTGCCAGTAGTATTCCCGCCAGGCCTAACTATGGCTACACCTTC
CDR3 protein: CASSIPARPNYGYTF

D gene: NA
clone size: NA
CDR3 length: 12
V gene: TRBV29-1
J gene: TRBJ2-1
CDR3 DNA: TGCAGCGTTCCGAGGGCTCGCGGTGAGCAGTTCTTC
CDR3 protein: CSVPRARGEQFF

D gene: NA
clone size: NA
CDR3 length: 13
V gene: TRBV29-1
J gene: TRBJ2-1
CDR3 DNA: TGCAGCGTGCCTCGGGCGGGTTACAATGAGCAGTTCTTC
CDR3 protein: CSVPRAGYNEQFF

D gene: NA
clone size: NA
CDR3 length: 14
V gene: TRBV28
J gene: TRBJ2-5
CDR3 DNA: TGTGCCAGCAGTTTTAAGGGGAGGACAGAGACCCAGTACTTC
CDR3 protein: CASSFKGRTETQYF

D gene: NA
clone size: NA
CDR3 length: 17
V gene: TRBV7-8
J gene: TRBJ2-4
CDR3 DNA: TGTGCCAGCAGCTCAACATTAGGACTGAGCTTGAAAAACATTCAGTACTTC
CDR3 protein: CASSSTLGLSLKNIQYF

D gene: NA
clone size: NA
CDR3 length: 12
V gene: TRBV28
J gene: TRBJ1-6
CDR3 DNA: TGTGCCAGCAGCGGCGGGGTTTCACCCCTCCACTTT
CDR3 protein: CASSGGVSPLHF

D gene: TRBD1
clone size: NA
CDR3 length: 19
V gene: TRBV27
J gene: TRBJ1-4
CDR3 DNA: TGTGCCAGCAGTTTAAAAGGGGACAGGATTCTTGCAACTAATGAAAAACTGTTTTTT
CDR3 protein: CASSLKGDRILATNEKLFF

D gene: NA
clone size: NA
CDR3 length: 16
V gene: TRBV6-6
J gene: TRBJ1-1
CDR3 DNA: TGTGCCACAGCTCGTCCCAAAACAGGGAAGGACACTGAAGCTTTCTTT
CDR3 protein: CATARPKTGKDTEAFF